The T cell receptor beta chain described here comes from a study of blood T cell repertoires in COVID-19. Study-level background: Whether acute or convalescent, the COVID-19 samples came from the United States, Italy and Spain. Sample material is recorded as cDNA or gDNA derived from T cells, B-cell-depleted T cells, or PBMCs.

Germline V gene data show CDR1 as SGHKS and CDR2 as YYEKEE (reference sequence). V lost 3 bases and J 7 bases, leaving 13 bases between the germline ends. CDR3 length: 14 amino acids. Authors' methods: Estimation of nucleated cell counts was performed using reference gene primer amplification. Data came from immunoSEQ multiplex PCR; TCRdb stores just in-frame clones and leaves some out. From that table come the V and J calls and clone size; the DNA was used to work out D and trimming. This sample has approximately 230,000 clones, with about 86% found just once. The chain carries TRBV5-5 and TRBJ2-2, with D perhaps TRBD1 (5 bases). Sequencing was done on a sample of peripheral blood. The receptor was derived from a man older than 75 with acute or convalescent COVID-19. CDR3 residues: CASSYQGIGGELFF. DNA for the CDR3: TGTGCCAGCAGCTATCAGGGAATTGGCGGGGAGCTGTTTTTT.